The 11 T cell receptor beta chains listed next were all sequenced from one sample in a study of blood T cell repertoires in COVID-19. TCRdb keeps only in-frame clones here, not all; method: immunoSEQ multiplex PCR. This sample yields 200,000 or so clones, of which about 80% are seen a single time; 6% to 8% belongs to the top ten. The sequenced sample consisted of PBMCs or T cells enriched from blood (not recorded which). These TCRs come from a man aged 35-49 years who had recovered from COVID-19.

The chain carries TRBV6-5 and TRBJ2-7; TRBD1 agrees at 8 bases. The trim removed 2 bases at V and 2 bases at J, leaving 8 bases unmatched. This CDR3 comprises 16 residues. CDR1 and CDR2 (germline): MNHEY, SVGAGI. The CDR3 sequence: CASSYVQPGGAYEQYF. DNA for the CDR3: TGTGCCAGCAGTTACGTACAACCAGGGGGCGCCTACGAGCAGTACTTC.

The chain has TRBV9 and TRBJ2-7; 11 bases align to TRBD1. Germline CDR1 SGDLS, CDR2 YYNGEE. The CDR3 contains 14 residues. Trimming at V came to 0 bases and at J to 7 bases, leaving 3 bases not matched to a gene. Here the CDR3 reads CASSVGTGGVEQYF. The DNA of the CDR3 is TGTGCCAGCAGCGTAGGGACAGGGGGCGTTGAGCAGTACTTC.

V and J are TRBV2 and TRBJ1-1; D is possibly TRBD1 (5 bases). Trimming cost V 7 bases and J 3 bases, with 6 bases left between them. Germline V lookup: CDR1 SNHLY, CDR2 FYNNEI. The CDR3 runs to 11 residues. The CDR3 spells CASKQDTEAFF. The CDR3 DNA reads TGTGCCAGCAAACAGGACACTGAAGCTTTCTTT. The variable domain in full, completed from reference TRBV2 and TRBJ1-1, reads EPEVTQTPSHQVTQMGQEVILRCVPISNHLYFYWYRQILGQKVEFLVSFYNNEISEKSEIFDDQFSVERPDGSNFTLKIRSTKLEDSAMYFCASKQDTEAFFGQGTRLTVV.

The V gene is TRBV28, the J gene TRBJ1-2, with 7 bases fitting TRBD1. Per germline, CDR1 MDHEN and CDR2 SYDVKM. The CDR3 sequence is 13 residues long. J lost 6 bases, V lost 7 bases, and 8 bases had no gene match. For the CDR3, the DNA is TGTGCCAGCACCCAAGGACAGGAGGATGGCTACACCTTC. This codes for CASTQGQEDGYTF.

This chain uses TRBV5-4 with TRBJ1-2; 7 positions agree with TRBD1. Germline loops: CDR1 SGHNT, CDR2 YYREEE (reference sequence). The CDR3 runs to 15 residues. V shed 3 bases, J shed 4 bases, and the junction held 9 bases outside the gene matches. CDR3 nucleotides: TGTGCCAGCAGCTACCCCGGACAGGCTTCCTATGGCTACACCTTC. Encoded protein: CASSYPGQASYGYTF.

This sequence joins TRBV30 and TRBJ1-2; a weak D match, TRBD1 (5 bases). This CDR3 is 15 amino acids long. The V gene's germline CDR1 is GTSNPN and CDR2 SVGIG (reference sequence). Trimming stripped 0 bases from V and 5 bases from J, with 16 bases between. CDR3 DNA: TGTGCCTGGAGTGTACTTCGACAGAATTCTTATGGCTACACCTTC. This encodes CAWSVLRQNSYGYTF.

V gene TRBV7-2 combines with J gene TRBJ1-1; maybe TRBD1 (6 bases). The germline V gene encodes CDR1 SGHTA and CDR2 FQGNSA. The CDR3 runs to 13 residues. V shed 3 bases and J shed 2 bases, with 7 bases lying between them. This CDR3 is CASSFRGNTEAFF. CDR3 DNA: TGTGCCAGCAGCTTCAGGGGAAACACTGAAGCTTTCTTT.

The CDR3 reads CASSPGQLNQPQHF. CDR3 coding DNA: TGTGCCAGCAGCCCGGGACAGCTCAATCAGCCCCAGCATTTT. The genes are TRBV3-1 (or the pseudogene TRBV3-2) and TRBJ1-5; TRBD1 agrees at 7 bases. Trimming cost V 4 bases and J 3 bases; bases outside gene matches: 3. Germline assignment: CDR1 LGHDT and CDR2 YNNKEL (reference sequence). The CDR3 totals 14 residues.

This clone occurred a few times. DNA of the CDR3: TGTGCCAGCAGCTACACAGGGGGCAATCAGCCCCAGCATTTT. Its protein is CASSYTGGNQPQHF. This chain uses TRBV7-2 with TRBJ1-5, with 7 nucleotides matching TRBD1. The CDR3 sequence is 14 residues long. V dropped 4 bases and J dropped 2; count of bases not matched to a gene: 2. The germline gives CDR1 SGHTA, CDR2 FQGNSA.

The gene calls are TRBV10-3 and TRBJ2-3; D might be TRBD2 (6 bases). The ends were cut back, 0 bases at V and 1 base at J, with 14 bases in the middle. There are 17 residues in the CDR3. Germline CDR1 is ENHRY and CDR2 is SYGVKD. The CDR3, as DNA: TGTGCCATCAGTGAGTCGTCTGGGCGGGGCCGCACAGATACGCAGTATTTT. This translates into CAISESSGRGRTDTQYF.

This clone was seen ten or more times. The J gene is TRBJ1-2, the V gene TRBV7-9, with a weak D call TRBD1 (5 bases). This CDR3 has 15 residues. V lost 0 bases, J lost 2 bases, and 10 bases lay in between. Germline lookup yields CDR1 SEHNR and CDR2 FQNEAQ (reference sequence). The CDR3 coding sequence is TGTGCCAGCAGCTTAGCAGGGGCACAAAACTATGGCTACACCTTC. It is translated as CASSLAGAQNYGYTF.